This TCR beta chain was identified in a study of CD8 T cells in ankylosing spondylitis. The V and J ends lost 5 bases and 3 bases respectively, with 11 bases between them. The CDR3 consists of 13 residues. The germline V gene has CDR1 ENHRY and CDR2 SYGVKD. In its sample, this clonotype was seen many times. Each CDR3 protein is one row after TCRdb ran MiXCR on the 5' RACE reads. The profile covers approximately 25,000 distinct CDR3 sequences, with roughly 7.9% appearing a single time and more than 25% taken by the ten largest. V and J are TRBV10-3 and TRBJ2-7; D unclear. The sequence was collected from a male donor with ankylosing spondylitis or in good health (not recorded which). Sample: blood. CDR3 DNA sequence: TGTGCCATCAGTCCGACATTGGGCTACGAGCAGTACGTC. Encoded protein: CAISPTLGYEQYV.